Each of the 9 T cell receptor beta chains below was sequenced from the same sample in a study of CD8 T cells in Susac syndrome. An amount of RNA that ranged from roughly 0.45 to 1 ug was reverse transcribed with random hexamers. Using its own MiXCR run on the immunoSEQ multiplex PCR reads, TCRdb lists one record per CDR3 protein. The table lists roughly 200,000 distinct CDR3 sequences, 90% to 95% of them singletons, with around 0.1% in the top ten. Sequenced: CD4+ T cells from PBMCs. These receptors all come from a human donor with Susac syndrome.

The chain carries TRBV5-6 and TRBJ1-4; 10 bases line up with TRBD1. This CDR3 has 15 residues. After removal of 0 bases from V and 6 bases from J, the junction contained 2 bases not matched to a gene. CDR1 and CDR2 (germline): SGHDT, YYEEEE. The chain's CDR3 is CASSLVGQGDEKLFF. Written as DNA, the CDR3 is TGTGCCAGCAGCTTGGTTGGACAGGGGGATGAAAAACTGTTTTTT. The full variable domain, rest sourced from reference TRBV5-6 and TRBJ1-4, is DAGVTQSPTHLIKTRGQQVTLRCSPKSGHDTVSWYQQALGQGPQFIFQYYEEEERQRGNFPDRFSGHQFPNYSSELNVNALLLGDSALYLCASSLVGQGDEKLFFGSGTQLSVL.

J is TRBJ2-5 and V is TRBV6-5, with 9 bases aligning to TRBD2. V lost 6 bases to trimming and J lost 5 bases; unmatched junction nucleotides: 10. The CDR3 extends over 15 amino acids. Germline V gives CDR1 MNHEY, CDR2 SVGAGI. CDR3 sequence reads: CASSNSGGLGETQYF. The CDR3 DNA reads TGTGCCAGCAGCAATAGCGGGGGTTTGGGTGAGACCCAGTACTTC.

This clonotype was detected only a few times. J is TRBJ2-3 and V is TRBV9; 7 nucleotides align to TRBD2. Losses at the gene ends were 1 base for V and 0 bases for J; bases not matched to a gene: 2. The CDR3 length is 15 residues. CDR1 and CDR2 (germline): SGDLS, YYNGEE. The CDR3 region is CASSVTSDSTDTQYF. The CDR3 DNA is TGTGCCAGCAGCGTAACTAGCGACAGCACAGATACGCAGTATTTT.

The chain links TRBV5-1 to TRBJ2-1; 7 nucleotides line up with TRBD1. The junction had 6 bases not matched to a gene; V was cut back by 4 bases and J by 8 bases. This CDR3 region has 13 residues. Looked up from germline, CDR1 is SGHRS and CDR2 is YFSETQ. Here the CDR3 reads CASSPRGRDEQFF. CDR3 DNA sequence: TGCGCCAGCAGCCCCAGGGGGAGAGATGAGCAGTTCTTC.

This chain joins TRBV7-2 and TRBJ1-2; 7 nucleotides match TRBD1. The ends lost 3 bases at V and 4 bases at J; junction bases unmatched: 5. This CDR3 is 14 amino acids long. Germline V gives CDR1 SGHTA, CDR2 FQGNSA. This chain's CDR3 is CASSLGRQGYGYTF. The DNA of the CDR3 is TGTGCCAGCAGCTTGGGAAGACAGGGCTATGGCTACACCTTC.

The V call is TRBV28, the J call TRBJ2-4; no reliable D call. Trimming pared 7 bases from V and 1 base from J, leaving 11 bases between. The CDR3 has 14 residues. Germline CDR1 MDHEN, CDR2 SYDVKM. CDR3 residues: CASTHNGAKNIQYF. CDR3 bases: TGTGCCAGCACCCATAACGGGGCCAAAAACATTCAGTACTTC.

The chain is built from TRBV28 and TRBJ2-1, with 8 bases matching TRBD2. Germline assignment: CDR1 MDHEN and CDR2 SYDVKM. V lost 8 bases to trimming and J lost 14 bases; unmatched junction nucleotides: 26. The CDR3 is 17 amino acids. For the CDR3, the DNA is TGTGCCAGCTACTCAGGGTCACCGGGACTAGTAGTAGGTTTGGAGTTCTTC. It encodes CASYSGSPGLVVGLEFF.

V is TRBV3-1 and J is TRBJ2-2; 10 bases are a match to TRBD2. CDR3 length equals 18 residues. The V and J ends lost 4 bases and 0 bases, in that order; junction bases with no gene match: 8. Germline CDR1 reads LGHDT; CDR2 reads YNNKEL (reference sequence). In nucleotides, the CDR3 is TGTGCCAGCAGCCGGTCCATAGCGGGGGGCGCGAACACCGGGGAGCTGTTTTTT. This codes for CASSRSIAGGANTGELFF.

This clonotype was counted once. The chain recombines TRBV7-2 with TRBJ1-3, with D hard to call. The germline V gene encodes CDR1 SGHTA and CDR2 FQGNSA. The V gene lost 0 bases and the J gene lost 0 bases, with 6 bases spanning the gap. The CDR3 extends over 15 amino acids. The chain's CDR3 is CASSLALSSGNTIYF. Here the CDR3 DNA reads TGTGCCAGCAGCTTAGCGCTTAGCTCTGGAAACACCATATATTTT.